This T cell receptor beta chain is from a study of cytomegalovirus exposure and HLA in healthy donors. At the level of the study: Drawn from HLA-typed donors, 65 million to 100 million unique TCRs were held in an early data release.

Germline CDR1 is MNHEY and CDR2 is SVGAGI. V was clipped by 4 bases and J by 1 base; unmatched bases: 2. This CDR3 spans 15 amino acids. Points on this clone: Its antigen remains unknown.

PCR amplification relied on 60 Vbeta primers (plus 13 Jbeta primers). The repertoire was sequenced with immunoSEQ multiplex PCR; TCRdb's copy has only in-frame clones and lacks some. The table has 30,000 to 40,000 clones, roughly 64% seen once. Healthy bone marrow donors made up the cohort. Whole-study results and caveats: With later analysis, a missense DCLRE1C variant became linked to TCR beta V- and J-gene trimming.

The sequence was obtained from a man between 35 and 55 years old in good health and CMV-seropositive. Sequencing used PBMCs. This chain links TRBV6-5 with TRBJ2-3; TRBD2 matches 10 bases. The CDR3 DNA reads TGTGCCAGCAGTTTAAGCGGGGGGGGCACAGATACGCAGTATTTT. Protein product: CASSLSGGGTDTQYF.